The present T cell receptor (beta chain) was sequenced within a study of monozygotic twins with inflammatory bowel disease. Germline V gene sequence: CDR1 MNHEY, CDR2 SVGEGT. The CDR3 has 14 amino acids. Worth noting for this clonotype: The target antigen is unknown.

With the 5' RACE reads reprocessed, TCRdb shows one record per CDR3 protein and no DNA. In total, the table holds around 220,000 distinct CDR3 sequences. Study results and caveats: Comparison of concordant versus discordant twins revealed no difference in repertoire similarity, possibly due to limited power. Patient-specific immunosuppressive treatments may have made repertoires more variable. The sharing of clonotypes with others was lower in IBD patients than in healthy twins, especially with disease activity.

The chain joins TRBV6-2 or TRBV6-3 to TRBJ2-5; lacking DNA, the TRBD1 call made by TCRdb goes unchecked. The sequence was obtained from a human donor with ulcerative colitis or Crohn's disease, or a healthy co-twin of an affected twin (not recorded which). Sequences were obtained from blood. CDR3 in amino acids: CASKRGRREETQYF.